The following is a T cell receptor (beta chain) sequence with its context. Antigen: not known. PCR involved 60 Vbeta and 13 Jbeta primers. Sequenced by immunoSEQ multiplex PCR; TCRdb stores in-frame clones only, minus some. The table has 150,000 to 200,000 clones, 80% seen once. These data come from a study of cytomegalovirus exposure and HLA in healthy donors. This CDR3 spans 15 amino acids. Trimming stripped 5 bases from V and 5 bases from J, with 17 bases between. Germline CDR1 SGHNT, CDR2 YYREEE (reference sequence). Study results and limitations: Cytomegalovirus-associated status was assigned to 164 TCR beta chains.

This sequence originates from a man aged 30 to 39 in good health and CMV-seropositive. The sequencing input was PBMCs. This chain connects TRBV5-4 to TRBJ2-1; D possibly corresponds to TRBD1 (6 bases). Here the CDR3 reads CASRRFGGPNNEQFF. The CDR3 DNA reads TGTGCCAGCAGAAGGTTTGGGGGCCCCAACAATGAGCAGTTCTTC.